Below are 23 T cell receptor beta chains sequenced from a single sample in a study of control samples from healthy donors and cancer patients. The data were produced by immunoSEQ multiplex PCR, yet TCRdb's version contains in-frame clones alone and is incomplete. The sample holds over 100,000 clones, 90% seen once. The sample comprised blood. The origin of the receptors is a human donor in good health. The donor label of this sample is uncertain.

The chain is built from TRBV6-5 and TRBJ1-1; D is perhaps TRBD1 (5 bases). The ends were cut back, 6 bases at V and 1 base at J, with 15 bases in the middle. CDR1 MNHEY and CDR2 SVGAGI come from the germline V gene. The CDR3 runs 15 residues. The CDR3 spells CASRSGFGPNTEAFF. The CDR3 coding sequence is TGTGCCAGCAGGTCAGGGTTCGGGCCGAACACTGAAGCTTTCTTT.

In this sample, this clone turned up once. The gene calls are TRBV12-5 and TRBJ2-1; TRBD2 matches at 9 bases. This CDR3 is built from 14 residues. Germline V gene lookup returns CDR1 LGHNT and CDR2 FRNRAP. The V and J ends lost 3 bases and 9 bases, in that order; junction bases with no gene match: 6. CDR3 sequence reads: CASGLGGGAFEQFF. The CDR3, as DNA: TGTGCTAGTGGTTTAGGCGGGGGGGCCTTTGAGCAGTTCTTC.

The V and J genes are TRBV7-2 and TRBJ2-2, with 12 bases matching TRBD2. V shed 5 bases, J shed 8 bases, and the junction held 12 bases outside the gene matches. There are 17 residues in the CDR3. Germline V gives CDR1 SGHTA, CDR2 FQGNSA. This chain's CDR3 is CASSARLAGAGAGELFF. The CDR3 DNA reads TGTGCCAGCAGCGCCAGACTAGCGGGAGCTGGAGCTGGGGAGCTGTTTTTT.

The CDR3 nucleotides are TGTGCCAGCAATTCCGGGACAGGGAAGAACGAGCAGTACTTC. Its protein product is CASNSGTGKNEQYF. V and J are TRBV21-1 and TRBJ2-7; no check of the table's D call, TRBD1, against the DNA was made. TRBV21-1 is labeled a pseudogene. The length of the CDR3 is 14 residues.

The J gene is TRBJ1-2, the V gene TRBV21-1. TRBV21-1 is annotated as a pseudogene. The CDR3 sequence is 17 residues long. The CDR3 is CASSTTGGGNRNYGYTF. The CDR3 region has the DNA TGTGCCAGCAGCACAACCGGGGGGGGGAATAGGAACTATGGCTACACCTTC.

The chain combines TRBV6-5 with TRBJ2-7; 9 bases agree with TRBD1. The CDR3 is 13 residues long. Losses at the gene ends were 7 bases for V and 5 bases for J; bases not matched to a gene: 6. Looked up from germline, CDR1 is MNHEY and CDR2 is SVGAGI. The CDR3 sequence: CASMTGGRDEQYF. The DNA for the CDR3 is TGTGCCAGCATGACAGGGGGGAGGGACGAGCAGTACTTC.

The chain recombines TRBV4-1 with TRBJ1-3, with 11 bases aligning to TRBD1. V shed 4 bases, J shed 4 bases, and the junction held 6 bases outside the gene matches. CDR1 and CDR2 (germline): MGHRA, YSYEKL. The CDR3 consists of 16 residues. Written as DNA, the CDR3 is TGCGCCAGCAGCCCAGGACAGGGGGCATGGGGAAACACCATATATTTT. Amino acids: CASSPGQGAWGNTIYF.

The chain links TRBV21-1 to TRBJ1-2; TRBD1 is the table's D call and was not checked against the DNA. TRBV21-1 is flagged as a pseudogene. CDR3 length: 15 amino acids. CDR3 protein: CASTPPGKTNYGYTF. The CDR3 bases are TGTGCCAGCACCCCCCCTGGCAAGACTAACTATGGCTACACCTTC.

V and J are TRBV3-1 (or the pseudogene TRBV3-2) and TRBJ1-2, with D unclear. The CDR3 spans 18 residues. The ends were cut back, 0 bases at V and 4 bases at J, with 21 bases in the middle. CDR1 and CDR2 (germline): LGHDT, YNNKEL (reference sequence). DNA for the CDR3: TGTGCCAGCAGCCAAGAATTGGGTATTGTAGGACGGATCTATGGCTACACCTTC. It codes for CASSQELGIVGRIYGYTF.

The chain uses TRBV5-1 and TRBJ2-3; 7 positions match TRBD1. J was trimmed by 0 bases and V by 6 bases; bases with no gene match: 7. The CDR3 runs 15 residues. Germline CDR1 SGHRS, CDR2 YFSETQ. Here the CDR3 reads CASTSSQGSTDTQYF. CDR3 sequence (DNA): TGCGCCAGCACCTCGTCACAGGGGAGCACAGATACGCAGTATTTT.

The chain joins TRBV7-2 to TRBJ2-2; no reliable D call. CDR3 size: 16 residues. V dropped 2 bases and J dropped 9 bases, with 19 bases sitting between them. Germline values: CDR1 SGHTA, CDR2 FQGNSA. This chain's CDR3 is CASSLFPGRPDRELFF. DNA of the CDR3: TGTGCCAGCAGCTTATTTCCCGGACGGCCTGACAGGGAGCTGTTTTTT.

This chain joins TRBV11-2 and TRBJ2-7; D may be TRBD1 (5 bases). V was cut by 5 bases and J by 5 bases, with 16 bases left in between. Germline V lookup: CDR1 SGHAT, CDR2 FQNNGV. This CDR3 is built from 14 residues. CDR3 protein: CASSPRTWGDEQYF. CDR3 coding DNA: TGTGCCAGCAGCCCCCGGACCTGGGGCGACGAGCAGTACTTC.

The chain employs TRBV13 and TRBJ2-3, with 8 positions matching TRBD2. Trimming at V came to 2 bases and at J to 4 bases, leaving 2 bases not matched to a gene. The CDR3 loop spans 14 amino acids. The germline gives CDR1 PRHDT, CDR2 FYEKMQ (reference sequence). CDR3 sequence reads: CASSLRRGADTQYF. The CDR3 nucleotides read TGTGCCAGCAGCTTACGGCGGGGGGCAGATACGCAGTATTTT.

This clone was seen more than once but under ten times. The chain is built from TRBV12-3 or TRBV12-4 and TRBJ1-1; the D gene is possibly TRBD1 (6 bases). The CDR3 extends over 12 amino acids. V was shortened by 7 bases and J by 1 base, with 7 bases between the two germline ends. CDR3 amino acids: CASKDRNTEAFF. As DNA, the CDR3 is TGTGCCAGCAAGGACAGGAACACTGAAGCTTTCTTT.

The genes are TRBV19 and TRBJ1-2; D unclear. Germline V gives CDR1 LNHDA, CDR2 SQIVND (reference sequence). Trimming shortened V by 1 base and J by 8 bases, and 11 bases separated the two germline ends. This CDR3 region has 13 residues. The chain's CDR3 is CASSIGTGSGYTF. CDR3 in DNA: TGTGCCAGTAGTATAGGGACCGGATCGGGCTACACCTTC.

This chain connects TRBV18 to TRBJ1-1; D remains ambiguous. This CDR3 spans 15 amino acids. CDR1 and CDR2 from the germline V gene are KGHSH and LQKENI. V gave up 3 bases and J gave up 7 bases, with 18 bases separating them. As DNA, the CDR3 is TGTGCCAGCTCACCTGGCCCCCTCGGGGATGGTGAAGCTTTCTTT. Its protein product is CASSPGPLGDGEAFF.

V gene TRBV4-2 combines with J gene TRBJ1-3; D ambiguous. This CDR3 has 16 residues. Germline CDR1 is LGHNA and CDR2 is YNFKEQ. V lost 1 base and J 0 bases, leaving 10 bases between the germline ends. The CDR3 DNA is TGTGCCAGCAGCCAAGCGAAGGATTACTCTGGAAACACCATATATTTT. Translating gives CASSQAKDYSGNTIYF.

The chain has TRBV11-3 and TRBJ2-1; the match to TRBD1 covers 8 bases. CDR3 length: 16 residues. Germline V gene data show CDR1 as SGHNT and CDR2 as YENEEA. The V segment lost 0 bases and the J segment 9 bases; nucleotides outside the gene matches: 10. The CDR3 DNA reads as TGTGCCAGCAGCTTAGATCAGGGGGCGAGCATAGGTGAGCAGTTCTTC. Translating gives CASSLDQGASIGEQFF.

This clone was counted once. V and J are TRBV9 and TRBJ2-2, with 13 bases lining up with TRBD2. Germline trimming cut 3 bases from V and 0 bases from J; bases unmatched to any gene: 8. This CDR3 has 19 amino acids. Per germline, CDR1 SGDLS and CDR2 YYNGEE. CDR3 nucleotide sequence: TGTGCCAGCAGCGGTACTAGCGGGGGGGCCCTTGCGAACACCGGGGAGCTGTTTTTT. Translating gives CASSGTSGGALANTGELFF. Full variable domain (outside the CDR3, taken from reference TRBV9 and TRBJ2-2): DSGVTQTPKHLITATGQRVTLRCSPRSGDLSVYWYQQSLDQGLQFLIQYYNGEERAKGNILERFSAQQFPDLHSELNLSSLELGDSALYFCASSGTSGGALANTGELFFGEGSRLTVL.

The chain couples TRBV19 to TRBJ1-5; D may be TRBD1 (6 bases). V was shortened by 6 bases and J by 0 bases, with 18 bases between the two germline ends. Germline CDR1 and CDR2: LNHDA and SQIVND (reference sequence). The CDR3 loop spans 17 amino acids. The CDR3 DNA is TGTGCCAGTAGCGGATACGACAGGTTCTATAGCAATCAGCCCCAGCATTTT. It translates to CASSGYDRFYSNQPQHF.

The rearrangement uses TRBV6-5 and TRBJ2-7; a weak D match, TRBD1 (5 bases). The CDR3 covers 15 residues. Germline assignment: CDR1 MNHEY and CDR2 SVGAGI. V was trimmed by 1 base and J by 1 base, leaving 11 bases between them. CDR3 region: CASSYFPGKSYEQYF. CDR3 coding DNA: TGTGCCAGCAGTTACTTCCCAGGGAAGTCCTACGAGCAGTACTTC.

As concerns this clone: The junction departs from the called germline gene at one end, perhaps through a read error. The chain carries TRBV3-1 (or the pseudogene TRBV3-2) and TRBJ2-4; TRBD1 agrees at 7 bases. The length of the CDR3 is 16 residues. Germline CDR1 reads LGHDT; CDR2 reads YNNKEL (reference sequence). The CDR3 reads CASSQGSGTVKIIQYF. The CDR3, as DNA: TGTGCCAGCAGCCAAGGGTCCGGGACAGTGAAAATCATTCAGTACTTC.

The rearrangement joins TRBV25-1 to TRBJ2-7; D remains ambiguous. CDR1 and CDR2 (germline): MGHDK, SYGVNS. Trimming stripped 1 base from V and 2 bases from J, with 15 bases between. CDR3 length: 16 amino acids. CDR3 loop: CASSESGRADTYEQYF. CDR3 bases: TGTGCCAGCAGTGAATCGGGCCGGGCAGATACCTACGAGCAGTACTTC.